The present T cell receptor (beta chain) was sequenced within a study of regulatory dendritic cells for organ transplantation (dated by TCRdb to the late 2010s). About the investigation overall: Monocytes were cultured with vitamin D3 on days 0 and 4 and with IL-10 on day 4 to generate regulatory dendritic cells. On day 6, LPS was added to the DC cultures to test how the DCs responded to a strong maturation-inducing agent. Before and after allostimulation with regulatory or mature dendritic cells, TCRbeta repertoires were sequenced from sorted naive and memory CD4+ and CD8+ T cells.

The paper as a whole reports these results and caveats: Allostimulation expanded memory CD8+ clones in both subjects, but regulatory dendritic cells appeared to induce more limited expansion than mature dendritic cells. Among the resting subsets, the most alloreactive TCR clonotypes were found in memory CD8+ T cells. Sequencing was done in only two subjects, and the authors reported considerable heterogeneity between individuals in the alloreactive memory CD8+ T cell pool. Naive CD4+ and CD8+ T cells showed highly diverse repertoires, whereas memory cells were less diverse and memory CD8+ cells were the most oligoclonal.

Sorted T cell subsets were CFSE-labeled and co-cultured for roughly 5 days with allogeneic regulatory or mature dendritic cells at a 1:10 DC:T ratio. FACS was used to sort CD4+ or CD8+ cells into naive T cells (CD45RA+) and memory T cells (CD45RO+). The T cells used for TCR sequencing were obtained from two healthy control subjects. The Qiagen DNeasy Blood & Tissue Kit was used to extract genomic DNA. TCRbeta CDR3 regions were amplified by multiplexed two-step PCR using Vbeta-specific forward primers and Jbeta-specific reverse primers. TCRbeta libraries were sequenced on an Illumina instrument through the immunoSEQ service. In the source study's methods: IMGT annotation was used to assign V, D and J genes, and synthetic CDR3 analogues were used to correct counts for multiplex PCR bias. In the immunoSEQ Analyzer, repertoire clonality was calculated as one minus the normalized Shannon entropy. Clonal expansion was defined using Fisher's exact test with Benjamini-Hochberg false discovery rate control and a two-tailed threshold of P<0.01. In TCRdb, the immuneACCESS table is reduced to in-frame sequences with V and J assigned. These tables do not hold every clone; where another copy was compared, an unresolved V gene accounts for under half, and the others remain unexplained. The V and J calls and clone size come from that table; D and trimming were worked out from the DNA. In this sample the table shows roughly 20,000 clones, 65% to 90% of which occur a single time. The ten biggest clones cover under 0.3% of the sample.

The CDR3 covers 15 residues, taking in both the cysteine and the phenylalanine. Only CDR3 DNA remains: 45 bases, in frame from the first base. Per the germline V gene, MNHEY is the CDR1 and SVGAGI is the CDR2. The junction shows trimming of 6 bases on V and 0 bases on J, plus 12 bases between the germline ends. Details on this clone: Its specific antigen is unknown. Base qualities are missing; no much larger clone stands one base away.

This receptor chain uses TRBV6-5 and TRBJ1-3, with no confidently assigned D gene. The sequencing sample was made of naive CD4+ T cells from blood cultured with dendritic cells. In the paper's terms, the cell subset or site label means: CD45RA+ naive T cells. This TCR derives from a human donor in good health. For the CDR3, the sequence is CASSSPGSSGNTIYF. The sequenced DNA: TGTGCCAGCAGCTCCCCCGGGTCCTCTGGAAACACCATATATTTT.